The rows below give T cell receptor beta chains drawn from one sample of a study of T cell changes during pregnancy in multiple sclerosis. Method: immunoSEQ multiplex PCR; TCRdb's copy keeps in-frame clones and lacks some. The profile shows under 25,000 clones, 86% of them singletons. Sequenced material: CD8+ T cells from peripheral blood mononuclear cells, taken in the first trimester of pregnancy. All receptors derive from a female donor in good health, enrolled as a control in a pregnancy study. The CDR3 runs from the conserved cysteine through the conserved F or W. D genes are given only for firm matches. Expanded clones get a size class; other rows say once, few or many, or leave the size out.

j_gene	abundance	v_gene	d_gene	CDR3aa	CDR3nt
TRBJ2-1	NA	TRBV7-9	NA	CASSPPGGAHDNEQFF	TGTGCCAGCAGCCCGCCCGGGGGAGCCCACGACAATGAGCAGTTCTTC
TRBJ1-1	NA	TRBV5-6	NA	CASTQGNTEAFF	TGTGCCAGCACCCAGGGGAACACTGAAGCTTTCTTT
TRBJ1-5	NA	TRBV5-5	TRBD1	CASSLLGQGIDSNQPQHF	TGTGCCAGCAGCTTGCTGGGACAGGGGATTGATAGCAATCAGCCCCAGCATTTT
TRBJ2-4	NA	TRBV6-5	NA	CASSYSDPRGNIQYF	TGTGCCAGCAGTTACTCGGACCCGAGGGGGAACATTCAGTACTTC
TRBJ2-7	once	TRBV28	NA	CASSSGHFDEQYF	TGTGCCAGCAGTTCGGGACATTTTGACGAGCAGTACTTC
TRBJ2-2	NA	TRBV7-9	TRBD1	CASSLGGQRTPGELFF	TGTGCCAGCAGCTTAGGGGGACAGAGGACCCCCGGGGAGCTGTTTTTT
TRBJ2-7	NA	TRBV5-4	NA	CASSLRQGFGEQYF	TGTGCCAGCAGCTTGCGCCAGGGTTTCGGCGAGCAGTACTTC
TRBJ2-1	NA	TRBV11-1	NA	CASSLADSEYNEQFF	TGTGCCAGCAGCTTAGCCGACAGTGAGTACAATGAGCAGTTCTTC
TRBJ1-5	NA	TRBV6-5	TRBD1	CASSYSPTGNQPQHF	TGTGCCAGCAGTTACTCGCCGACAGGGAATCAGCCCCAGCATTTT
TRBJ2-2	NA	TRBV4-3	NA	CASSPGVNTGELFF	TGCGCCAGCAGCCCGGGTGTGAACACCGGGGAGCTGTTTTTT
TRBJ2-1	NA	TRBV9	NA	CASSVGPLVDYNEQFF	TGTGCCAGCAGCGTAGGCCCTCTAGTGGACTACAATGAGCAGTTCTTC
TRBJ2-1	NA	TRBV28	NA	CASSLGTSSYNEQFF	TGTGCCAGCAGTTTAGGGACAAGCTCCTACAATGAGCAGTTCTTC
TRBJ2-1	NA	TRBV7-9	TRBD2	CASSFLAGGTSYNEQFF	TGTGCCAGCAGCTTCCTAGCGGGGGGTACCTCCTACAATGAGCAGTTCTTC
TRBJ2-5	NA	TRBV5-8	NA	CASSFGLLQETQYF	TGTGCCAGCAGCTTTGGACTACTACAAGAGACCCAGTACTTC
TRBJ2-7	NA	TRBV10-3	NA	CAISALNYEQYF	TGTGCCATCAGCGCACTGAATTACGAGCAGTACTTC
TRBJ2-5	NA	TRBV7-7	NA	CASSLGLAGLETQYF	TGTGCTAGCAGCTTAGGGCTAGCCGGCTTGGAGACCCAGTACTTC
TRBJ2-3	NA	TRBV27	NA	CATKSAGTQYF	TGTGCCACGAAATCAGCGGGTACGCAGTATTTT
TRBJ2-5	NA	TRBV7-8	NA	CASSWGEETQYF	TGTGCCAGCAGCTGGGGAGAAGAGACCCAGTACTTC
TRBJ2-5	NA	TRBV9	TRBD2	CASSTSGGAVETQYF	TGTGCCAGCAGCACTAGCGGGGGGGCGGTGGAGACCCAGTACTTC
TRBJ2-1	NA	TRBV7-3	NA	CASSPGGNEQFF	TGTGCCAGCAGCCCCGGAGGCAATGAGCAGTTCTTC
TRBJ2-7	NA	TRBV5-5	NA	CASSFRQDRYYEQYF	TGTGCCAGCAGCTTTCGACAGGATCGGTACTACGAGCAGTACTTC
TRBJ2-1	once	TRBV4-3	TRBD1	CASSPRTGIYNEQFF	TGCGCCAGCAGCCCGCGGACAGGGATCTACAATGAGCAGTTCTTC
TRBJ1-5	NA	TRBV27	NA	CASSLGLSNQPQHF	TGTGCCAGCAGTTTAGGGCTTAGCAATCAGCCCCAGCATTTT
TRBJ2-3	NA	TRBV27	TRBD1	CASSPGGGPSTDTQYF	TGTGCCAGCAGTCCAGGGGGCGGCCCTAGCACAGATACGCAGTATTTT
TRBJ2-1	NA	TRBV25-1	TRBD1	CASSERQGLYNEQFF	TGTGCCAGCAGTGAGCGACAGGGCTTATACAATGAGCAGTTCTTC
TRBJ1-1	NA	TRBV28	TRBD1	CASSFLPATGVLTEAFF	TGTGCCAGCAGTTTCTTACCTGCGACAGGGGTCCTCACTGAAGCTTTCTTT
TRBJ2-1	once	TRBV5-4	TRBD2	CASSLGGGKYNEQFF	TGTGCCAGCAGCTTGGGCGGGGGAAAGTACAATGAGCAGTTCTTC
TRBJ1-4	medium-sized	TRBV19	NA	CASSPPRYNEKLFF	TGTGCCAGTAGTCCCCCCCGGTATAATGAAAAACTGTTTTTT
TRBJ1-4	NA	TRBV2	TRBD1	CASTPGQDNEKLFF	TGTGCCAGTACCCCGGGACAGGACAATGAAAAACTGTTTTTT
TRBJ1-4	NA	TRBV9	NA	CASSVGGENEKLFF	TGTGCCAGCAGCGTAGGGGGGGAAAATGAAAAACTGTTTTTT
TRBJ2-5	NA	TRBV21-1	NA	CASSKVCSRAGGEETQYF	TGTGCCAGCAGCAAAGTTTGTAGTCGAGCGGGGGGGGAAGAGACCCAGTACTTC
TRBJ1-5	NA	TRBV27	NA	CASSAGTPYSNQPQHF	TGTGCCAGCAGTGCTGGGACACCCTATAGCAATCAGCCCCAGCATTTT
TRBJ1-4	NA	TRBV4-3	NA	CASSQDQYRKNEKLFF	TGCGCCAGCAGCCAAGATCAGTACAGAAAGAATGAAAAACTGTTTTTT
TRBJ2-3	NA	TRBV29-1	NA	CSVEGPNTDTQYF	TGCAGCGTTGAAGGTCCAAACACAGATACGCAGTATTTT
TRBJ1-1	NA	TRBV7-2	NA	CASSLGRGFEAFF	TGTGCCAGCAGCTTAGGGCGAGGGTTTGAAGCTTTCTTT